Each of the 8 T cell receptor beta chains below was sequenced from the same sample in a study of OX40 agonist ivuxolimab in advanced cancers. Measured with immunoSEQ multiplex PCR; TCRdb has only the in-frame clones, and not every one. The sample gives over 70,000 clones, under 95% of which show up once; approximately 14% is in the top ten. Sequenced material: CD4+ or CD8+ T cells sorted from blood, taken in a trial of the OX40 agonist ivuxolimab. Source of these receptors: an adult with an advanced solid tumor such as melanoma, head and neck, liver or kidney cancer.

The chain carries TRBV15 and TRBJ2-2; 8 nucleotides align to TRBD2. The CDR3 has 17 residues. V was clipped by 0 bases and J by 7 bases; unmatched bases: 10. Germline V gene data show CDR1 as LNHNV and CDR2 as YYDKDF (reference sequence). CDR3 residues: CATSRERQRESVGELFF. The CDR3 nucleotides read TGTGCCACCAGCAGAGAACGGCAGCGGGAGTCGGTCGGGGAGCTGTTTTTT.

This chain uses TRBV7-9 with TRBJ1-1, with D possibly TRBD1 on 5 matching bases. Trimming removed 7 bases from V and 6 bases from J, with 21 bases in between. Germline-derived CDR1 and CDR2 are SEHNR and FQNEAQ (reference sequence). The length of the CDR3 is 15 residues. This CDR3 reads CASTETVKGASEAFF. The DNA of the CDR3 is TGTGCCAGCACCGAGACAGTGAAAGGGGCCTCTGAAGCTTTCTTT.

The CDR3 coding sequence is TGTGCCAGCAGCCCAGGGGACTATAGCAATCAGCCCCAGCATTTT. Protein product: CASSPGDYSNQPQHF. The chain is built from TRBV5-5 and TRBJ1-5, with a possible D match to TRBD1 (6 bases). Germline-derived CDR1 and CDR2 are SGHKS and YYEKEE (reference sequence). Trimming removed 4 bases at V and 0 bases at J, with 11 bases between. This CDR3 spans 15 amino acids.

The V call is TRBV7-9, the J call TRBJ2-7; TRBD1 agrees at 9 bases. Germline CDR1 SEHNR, CDR2 FQNEAQ (reference sequence). The CDR3 runs to 14 residues. Trimming removed 4 bases from V and 3 bases from J; junction bases left unmatched: 4. The CDR3 sequence is CASSYRDRVYEQYF. CDR3 DNA sequence: TGTGCCAGCAGCTACCGGGACAGGGTCTACGAGCAGTACTTC. Together with reference TRBV7-9 and TRBJ2-7, the CDR3 gives the full variable domain: DTGVSQNPRHKITKRGQNVTFRCDPISEHNRLYWYRQTLGQGPEFLTYFQNEAQLEKSRLLSDRFSAERPKGSFSTLEIQRTEQGDSAMYLCASSYRDRVYEQYFGPGTRLTVT.

This chain links TRBV7-9 with TRBJ2-2; D is perhaps TRBD1 or TRBD2 (6 bases each). V gave up 10 bases and J gave up 5 bases, with 11 bases separating them. The CDR3 covers 12 residues. Germline values: CDR1 SEHNR, CDR2 FQNEAQ (reference sequence). CDR3 DNA sequence: TGTGCCACCCGGAGGGGGACCGGGGAGCTGTTTTTT. Translated: CATRRGTGELFF.

The chain is built from TRBV4-1 and TRBJ2-3; 7 bases are shared with TRBD2. The CDR3 length is 16 residues. J lost 2 bases, V lost 3 bases, and 8 bases had no gene match. Germline loops: CDR1 MGHRA, CDR2 YSYEKL. CDR3 amino acids: CASSQQTSAPTDTQYF. For the CDR3, the DNA is TGCGCCAGCAGCCAGCAAACTAGCGCTCCCACAGATACGCAGTATTTT.

The genes are TRBV14 and TRBJ2-3, with 10 bases that match TRBD2. Per the germline V gene, CDR1 is SGHDN and CDR2 is FVKESK. There are 16 residues in the CDR3. The V and J ends lost 4 bases and 2 bases, in that order; junction bases with no gene match: 6. The CDR3, as DNA: TGTGCCAGCAGCCCGGGACTAGCGCAGGTCACAGATACGCAGTATTTT. Amino acids: CASSPGLAQVTDTQYF.

J is TRBJ1-2 and V is TRBV2; 9 bases map to TRBD1. CDR3 length: 13 residues. The germline V gene encodes CDR1 SNHLY and CDR2 FYNNEI. With 6 bases clipped from V and 5 bases from J, the junction kept 4 bases outside the gene matches. The CDR3 protein is CASRGQGWYGYTF. In DNA form, the CDR3 reads TGTGCCAGCAGGGGACAGGGATGGTATGGCTACACCTTC.